The 20 T cell receptor beta chains given below trace back to one sample, sequenced in a study of cytomegalovirus exposure and HLA in healthy donors. It was with 60 Vbeta and 13 Jbeta primers that the PCR ran. Using immunoSEQ multiplex PCR, the repertoire was profiled, and TCRdb retains in-frame clones only, with some absent. The data hold 170,000 or so clones, with roughly 79% observed a single time. Sequencing was carried out using PBMCs. Every receptor here comes from a woman aged 45-65 years in good health and CMV-seropositive.

The V call is TRBV10-1, the J call TRBJ1-2; 10 bases are a match to TRBD1. This CDR3 spans 14 amino acids. Per the germline V gene, CDR1 is WNHNN and CDR2 is SYGVQD (reference sequence). Trimming removed 4 bases from V and 3 bases from J; junction bases left unmatched: 2. The CDR3 sequence is CASSVGTGDYGYTF. CDR3 bases: TGCGCCAGCAGTGTAGGGACAGGGGACTATGGCTACACCTTC.

The rearrangement uses TRBV19 and TRBJ2-1; 8 nucleotides line up with TRBD2. CDR1 is LNHDA and CDR2 is SQIVND in the germline V gene (reference sequence). Trimming took 6 bases from V and 7 from J; bases not matched to a gene: 14. The CDR3 is 16 residues long. The CDR3 DNA reads TGTGCCAGTAGCCCGTCAGCGGGGGTCGATCGGAATGAGCAGTTCTTC. This encodes CASSPSAGVDRNEQFF.

The chain employs TRBV19 and TRBJ2-2; TRBD2 matches at 10 bases. CDR1 LNHDA and CDR2 SQIVND come from the germline V gene (reference sequence). Germline trimming cut 7 bases from V and 6 bases from J; bases unmatched to any gene: 8. The CDR3 loop spans 15 amino acids. The CDR3 region is CASTPAGGRAGELFF. Here the CDR3 DNA reads TGTGCCAGTACCCCAGCGGGAGGGCGAGCCGGGGAGCTGTTTTTT.

This chain uses TRBV10-3 with TRBJ2-3; 8 positions agree with TRBD2. The V and J ends lost 3 bases and 5 bases, in that order; junction bases with no gene match: 7. The CDR3 covers 15 residues. Germline CDR1 is ENHRY and CDR2 is SYGVKD. Here the CDR3 DNA reads TGTGCCATCAGTGACGGAGCGGGGGTGGGAGATACGCAGTATTTT. Its protein product is CAISDGAGVGDTQYF.

This clone is a singleton in its sample. V and J are TRBV5-5 and TRBJ2-7; a weak D match, TRBD1 (6 bases). Trimming removed 4 bases at V and 4 bases at J, with 15 bases between. This CDR3 comprises 14 residues. Germline CDR1 SGHKS, CDR2 YYEKEE (reference sequence). This CDR3 is CASSPDGTRYEQYF. CDR3 nucleotide sequence: TGTGCCAGCAGCCCCGACGGGACAAGGTACGAGCAGTACTTC.

Of note for this clone: This is likely a read error, given that the CDR3 carries no conserved phenylalanine or tryptophan at its end. The J gene is TRBJ1-2, the V gene TRBV2, with D maybe TRBD1 (5 bases). Germline V gene data show CDR1 as SNHLY and CDR2 as FYNNEI. The CDR3 consists of 14 residues. V shed 6 bases and J shed 6 bases, with 17 bases lying between them. In DNA form, the CDR3 reads TGTGCCAGCAGCTGGGGGGGGGAAGGTAATGGCTACACCCTC. Translating it yields CASSWGGEGNGYTL.

The rearrangement uses TRBV4-1 and TRBJ1-1, with TRBD1 as a possible D gene (6 bases). CDR3 length equals 14 residues. The germline V gene has CDR1 MGHRA and CDR2 YSYEKL. Trimming cost V 0 bases and J 6 bases, with 11 bases left between them. Written as DNA, the CDR3 is TGCGCCAGCAGCCAAGAGGGGGCTGTCGCTGAAGCTTTCTTT. It is translated as CASSQEGAVAEAFF.

The sample holds one count of this clone. The chain carries TRBV28 and TRBJ2-7; D perhaps matches TRBD2 (6 bases). The V end was cut by 4 bases, the J end by 4 bases, with 17 bases between. CDR1 and CDR2 from the germline V gene are MDHEN and SYDVKM. This CDR3 comprises 15 residues. The chain's CDR3 is CASSSWASGVYEQYF. The CDR3 coding sequence is TGTGCCAGCAGTTCCTGGGCCTCGGGAGTTTACGAGCAGTACTTC. Full variable domain (missing parts from reference TRBV28 and TRBJ2-7): DVKVTQSSRYLVKRTGEKVFLECVQDMDHENMFWYRQDPGLGLRLIYFSYDVKMKEKGDIPEGYSVSREKKERFSLILESASTNQTSMYLCASSSWASGVYEQYFGPGTRLTVT.

V and J are TRBV7-2 and TRBJ2-6; 9 bases map to TRBD1. Trimming cost V 6 bases and J 2 bases; bases outside gene matches: 2. The CDR3 contains 15 residues. Germline CDR1 reads SGHTA; CDR2 reads FQGNSA. CDR3 nucleotides: TGTGCCAGCAGACAGGGGGCAACTGGGGCCAACGTCCTGACTTTC. Translated, it gives CASRQGATGANVLTF.

There are a few counts of this clone. The chain couples TRBV19 to TRBJ1-5, with 7 nucleotides matching TRBD1. This CDR3 is 16 amino acids long. The ends lost 7 bases at V and 1 base at J; junction bases unmatched: 10. Per the germline V gene, CDR1 is LNHDA and CDR2 is SQIVND (reference sequence). The CDR3 sequence: CASNLRQGASNQPQHF. The CDR3 DNA follows: TGTGCCAGTAACCTCCGACAGGGAGCGAGCAATCAGCCCCAGCATTTT. Using reference TRBV19 and TRBJ1-5 for the parts outside the CDR3, the full variable domain is DGGITQSPKYLFRKEGQNVTLSCEQNLNHDAMYWYRQDPGQGLRLIYYSQIVNDFQKGDIAEGYSVSREKKESFPLTVTSAQKNPTAFYLCASNLRQGASNQPQHFGDGTRLSIL.

This clone has just one count. One end of the junction varies from germline; a read error may be responsible. The genes are TRBV7-7 and TRBJ2-2; a possible D gene is TRBD2 (6 bases). CDR1 and CDR2 (germline): SSHAT, FNYEAQ (reference sequence). The CDR3 contains 13 residues. The CDR3 bases are TGTGCTAGCACCCGCGGGGAGCCCGGGGAGCTGTTTTTT. Amino acids: CASTRGEPGELFF.

The CDR3 DNA follows: TGTGCTACCACAGGAACCCCCCCAGAATTGCTGTTCTTC. Amino acids: CATTGTPPELLFF. J is TRBJ2-1 and V is TRBV7-7, with a possible D match to TRBD1 (5 bases). The CDR3 consists of 13 residues. The germline gives CDR1 SSHAT, CDR2 FNYEAQ (reference sequence).

V gene TRBV28 combines with J gene TRBJ2-7; weak D call: TRBD2 (5 bases). V lost 0 bases, J lost 0 bases, and 15 bases lay in between. The CDR3 is 17 amino acids. Germline V gives CDR1 MDHEN, CDR2 SYDVKM. The CDR3 nucleotides are TGTGCCAGCAGTTTATGGGGTAATCGGCGGGCCTCCTACGAGCAGTACTTC. Translated: CASSLWGNRRASYEQYF.

This clone was seen a few times. This sequence joins TRBV29-1 and TRBJ2-3, with a tentative D call TRBD2 (5 bases). Trimming cost V 3 bases and J 0 bases, with 10 bases left between them. This CDR3 spans 14 amino acids. The germline CDR1 and CDR2 sequences are SQVTM and ANQGSEA. The CDR3 DNA reads TGCAGCGTTGAGAGGACTTCTAGCACAGATACGCAGTATTTT. It codes for CSVERTSSTDTQYF.

This clone has a single count. The V gene is TRBV2, the J gene TRBJ2-7; 13 nucleotides agree with TRBD2. The CDR3 runs 16 residues. Per the germline V gene, CDR1 is SNHLY and CDR2 is FYNNEI. V trimming: 6 bases; J trimming: 1 base; junction bases outside the gene matches: 6. The CDR3 spells CASRRTSGRFSYEQYF. The CDR3 coding sequence is TGTGCCAGCAGGCGGACTAGCGGGAGATTTTCCTACGAGCAGTACTTC. Looking up the rest from reference TRBV2 and TRBJ2-7 gives the full variable domain: EPEVTQTPSHQVTQMGQEVILRCVPISNHLYFYWYRQILGQKVEFLVSFYNNEISEKSEIFDDQFSVERPDGSNFTLKIRSTKLEDSAMYFCASRRTSGRFSYEQYFGPGTRLTVT.

V is TRBV28 and J is TRBJ1-1; D is undetermined. The CDR3 loop spans 12 amino acids. V was shortened by 5 bases and J by 9 bases, with 13 bases between the two germline ends. Looked up from germline, CDR1 is MDHEN and CDR2 is SYDVKM. Here the CDR3 DNA reads TGTGCCAGCAGTCCGCCGGGAAGTAAAGCTTTCTTT. Its protein is CASSPPGSKAFF.

This chain uses TRBV5-1 with TRBJ2-1; D is ambiguous. The V and J ends lost 1 base and 4 bases respectively, with 15 bases between them. In germline, CDR1 is SGHRS, CDR2 YFSETQ. CDR3 length: 16 residues. CDR3 in amino acids: CASSLNGDIGYNEQFF. The CDR3 DNA sequence: TGCGCCAGCAGCTTGAATGGCGATATCGGGTACAATGAGCAGTTCTTC.

V is TRBV2 and J is TRBJ2-3; 9 bases agree with TRBD2. The CDR3 covers 12 residues. J gave up 4 bases and V 11 bases, and 4 bases lay outside the gene matches. Per germline, CDR1 SNHLY and CDR2 FYNNEI. CDR3 protein: CAGGLASDTQYF. The CDR3 nucleotides are TGTGCCGGTGGACTAGCGTCAGATACGCAGTATTTT.

This clone has only a few counts. J is TRBJ1-1 and V is TRBV6-6; D may be TRBD1 (5 bases). Germline CDR1 is MNHNY and CDR2 is SVGAGI (reference sequence). Between the trimmed V and J ends, which lost 2 bases and 1 base, there was a span of 11 bases. This CDR3 is built from 15 residues. The DNA for the CDR3 is TGTGCCAGCAGTTACCCCGGGGGGGGGAACACTGAAGCTTTCTTT. Amino acid sequence: CASSYPGGGNTEAFF.

The rearrangement uses TRBV10-2 and TRBJ1-1, with D possibly TRBD1 on 5 matching bases. This CDR3 has 14 residues. Trimming left V 2 bases short and J 1 base short, with 8 bases between. Germline loops: CDR1 WSHSY, CDR2 SAAADI. The CDR3 reads CASSENTGNTEAFF. CDR3 nucleotides: TGCGCCAGCAGTGAGAATACAGGGAACACTGAAGCTTTCTTT.